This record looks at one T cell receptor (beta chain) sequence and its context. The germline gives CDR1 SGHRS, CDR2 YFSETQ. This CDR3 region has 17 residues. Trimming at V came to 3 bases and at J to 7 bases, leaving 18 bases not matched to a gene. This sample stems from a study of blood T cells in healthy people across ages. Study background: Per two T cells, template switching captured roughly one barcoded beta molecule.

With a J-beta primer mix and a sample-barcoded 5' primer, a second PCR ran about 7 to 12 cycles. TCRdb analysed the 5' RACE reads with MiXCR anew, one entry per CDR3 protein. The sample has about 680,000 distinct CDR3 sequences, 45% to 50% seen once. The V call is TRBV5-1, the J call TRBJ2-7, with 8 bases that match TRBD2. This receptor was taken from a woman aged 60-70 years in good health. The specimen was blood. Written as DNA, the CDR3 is TGCGCCAGCAGCTCCTCTATAGCGGGAAGGGGCATGACTGAGCAGTACTTC. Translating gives CASSSSIAGRGMTEQYF.